The source of this T cell receptor (beta chain) is a study of T-cell reconstitution after alpha-beta-depleted transplantation in children. Study results and caveats: Recipient T cells and thymic progenitors that survived were the source of the high TCRbeta diversity seen at day 60 in some patients. Hyperexpanded clones declined; after one year, newly produced T cells mostly supplied diversity. As was reported, about two months after transplant, alpha-beta T cells came from several hundred expanded graft clones.

This CDR3 has 16 amino acids. Germline CDR1 DFQATT, CDR2 SNEGSKA (reference sequence). The V gene end was trimmed by 5 bases and the J gene end by 2 bases; junction bases not matched to a gene: 11. Preparation of the TCRbeta library was carried out with unique molecular identifiers. TCRdb analysed the PCR reads with MiXCR anew, one entry per CDR3 protein. The sample has 670,000 or so distinct CDR3 sequences; around 13% are singletons. This clonotype showed up many times. Antigen specificity is unknown. The sample consisted of PBMCs, taken before TCRalphabeta/CD19-depleted stem cell transplant. The TCR originated in a girl between 2 and 10 years old with congenital amegakaryocytic thrombocytopenia, due to receive a stem cell transplant. The genes are TRBV20-1 and TRBJ2-1, with TRBD2 matching 8 bases. DNA of the CDR3: TGCAGTGCTCTCCACCCGGGCGGGAGGACCTACAATGAGCAGTTCTTC. Its protein product is CSALHPGGRTYNEQFF.